The 20 T cell receptor beta chains below were found in one sample sequenced in a study of human T cells and chemical hapten exposure (dated by TCRdb to about 2021). The receptor library was made with RACE. The run used a NextSeq 500. TCRdb trimmed the raw reads at Q25, called clones with MiXCR and kept productive beta chains. Entries are consolidated by CDR3 protein sequence, retaining the most common genes and DNA. Present in this sample are about 160,000 distinct CDR3 sequences, about a quarter of which were seen just once. Of the sample, around 2.3% is held by the ten largest clones. The sample's time point label is to be understood as: patch test 3, about 24 weeks after DPC sensitization. This sample's treatment or condition label indicates: therapeutic diphenylcyclopropenone sensitization with weekly scalp DPC. The source material was whole blood, sampled in connection with sensitization to the hapten diphenylcyclopropenone (DPC). The receptor set was obtained from a young woman with alopecia areata. Some clones in this sample may be carry-over from other donors' samples.

This clonotype was detected a few times. The rearrangement links TRBV4-1 to TRBJ2-3; no clear D. CDR3 size: 17 residues. Per germline, CDR1 MGHRA and CDR2 YSYEKL. V lost 4 bases to trimming and J lost 3 bases, with 20 bases between them. The CDR3 DNA reads TGCGCCAGCAGCCTTACCGGGCAATTCGTTGGGACAGATACGCAGTATTTT. Its protein product is CASSLTGQFVGTDTQYF.

The chain has TRBV5-1 and TRBJ2-3, with a possible D match to TRBD1 (5 bases). Looked up from germline, CDR1 is SGHRS and CDR2 is YFSETQ. The CDR3 totals 17 residues. Deletions cut 1 base from V and 5 bases from J, with 20 bases between. The CDR3 nucleotides read TGCGCCAGCAGCTTGAAGCCGCCCACAGGAACACGAGATACGCAGTATTTT. It yields the protein CASSLKPPTGTRDTQYF.

This rearrangement joins TRBV7-2 to TRBJ2-7, with a possible D match to TRBD1 (6 bases). The CDR3 is made up of 13 amino acids. Trimming took off 5 bases at V and 3 bases at J, with 11 bases between the two ends. Per the germline V gene, CDR1 is SGHTA and CDR2 is FQGNSA. This chain's CDR3 is CASSRTELYEQYF. The CDR3 region has the DNA TGTGCCAGCAGCCGGACAGAACTCTACGAGCAGTACTTC.

This clonotype was detected a few times. This chain uses TRBV7-9 with TRBJ2-5, with D unclear. V was trimmed by 5 bases and J by 5 bases, leaving 6 bases between them. This CDR3 is built from 11 residues. The germline V gene has CDR1 SEHNR and CDR2 FQNEAQ (reference sequence). In nucleotides, the CDR3 is TGTGCCAGCAGCCCGGTGGAGACCCAGTACTTC. This encodes CASSPVETQYF.

Concerning this clonotype: One end of the junction varies from germline; a read error may be responsible. The chain employs TRBV3-1 and TRBJ2-3; the match to TRBD2 covers 10 bases. There are 16 residues in the CDR3. The V gene's germline CDR1 is LGHDT and CDR2 YNNKEL (reference sequence). In DNA form, the CDR3 reads TGTGCCAGCAGGCAAGGGGGACTAGCGTACACAGATACGCAGTATTTT. The encoded protein is CASRQGGLAYTDTQYF.

The rearrangement joins TRBV5-1 to TRBJ1-1; D unclear. This CDR3 comprises 14 residues. V lost 1 base and J lost 6, with 13 bases in between. The V gene's germline CDR1 is SGHRS and CDR2 YFSETQ. The CDR3 bases are TGCGCCAGCAGCTTGATCGCGGAGGGCGCTGAAGCTTTCTTT. It yields the protein CASSLIAEGAEAFF.

The CDR3 nucleotides are TGTGCCAGCAGCCTGGAGCCCTCCTCCTACAATGAGCAGTTCTTC. The encoded protein is CASSLEPSSYNEQFF. The V and J genes are TRBV9 and TRBJ2-1; D is uncertain. V was pared by 4 bases and J by 0 bases, with 11 bases between. The germline V gene has CDR1 SGDLS and CDR2 YYNGEE. The CDR3 length is 15 residues.

This clonotype was observed many times. V is TRBV4-1 and J is TRBJ2-3, with a tentative D call TRBD2 (5 bases). The CDR3 loop spans 12 amino acids. V was shortened by 0 bases and J by 10 bases, with 8 bases between the two germline ends. Germline CDR1 is MGHRA and CDR2 is YSYEKL. For the CDR3, the DNA is TGCGCCAGCAGCCAAGATGGGAGCTCGCAGTATTTT. Translation gives CASSQDGSSQYF.

The chain employs TRBV11-1 and TRBJ1-1; the D is unclear. From germline, CDR1 is SGHAT and CDR2 FQDESV (reference sequence). Trimming cost V 6 bases and J 4 bases, with 15 bases left between them. The CDR3 runs to 14 residues. This CDR3 reads CASRHLRTSTEAFF. As DNA, the CDR3 is TGTGCCAGCAGGCACCTGAGGACGTCCACTGAAGCTTTCTTT.

This clonotype was found once. The V gene is TRBV7-2, the J gene TRBJ2-5; D ambiguous. The germline V and J ends were trimmed by 2 bases and 4 bases, with 11 bases remaining between them. Germline V lookup: CDR1 SGHTA, CDR2 FQGNSA. The CDR3 is 14 residues long. This CDR3 is CASSLRLYSETQYF. The CDR3 region has the DNA TGTGCCAGCAGCTTACGACTTTACTCAGAGACCCAGTACTTC.

This clonotype has a handful of counts. The chain couples TRBV4-1 to TRBJ1-2; unclear D gene. The CDR3 is 13 residues long. Trimming cost V 0 bases and J 8 bases, with 10 bases left between them. The germline CDR1 and CDR2 sequences are MGHRA and YSYEKL. Here the CDR3 DNA reads TGCGCCAGCAGCCAAGATCTAAGCCTCGGCTACACCTTC. Its translation: CASSQDLSLGYTF.

The chain recombines TRBV21-1 with TRBJ2-5. TRBV21-1 is reported as a pseudogene. The CDR3 totals 15 residues. CDR3 region: CASSKVDGRQETQYF. The CDR3 coding sequence is TGTGCCAGCAGCAAAGTGGACGGACGCCAAGAGACCCAGTACTTC.

The chain employs TRBV24-1 and TRBJ2-3; a possible D gene is TRBD2 (5 bases). V was shortened by 5 bases and J by 5 bases, with 7 bases between the two germline ends. Germline assignment: CDR1 KGHDR and CDR2 SFDVKD. The CDR3 sequence is 12 residues long. CDR3 sequence reads: CATSVEGDTQYF. CDR3 DNA sequence: TGTGCCACCAGTGTTGAGGGAGATACGCAGTATTTT.

This clonotype was counted between two and nine times. CDR3: CASSPSFYEQYF. CDR3 coding DNA: TGCGCCAGCAGCCCTTCTTTCTACGAGCAGTACTTC. This chain uses TRBV10-2 with TRBJ2-7; D is ambiguous. The V and J ends lost 6 bases and 3 bases respectively, with 9 bases between them. The CDR3 has 12 residues. Germline CDR1 is WSHSY and CDR2 is SAAADI.

The genes are TRBV7-2 and TRBJ1-2, with D unresolved. CDR1 and CDR2 (germline): SGHTA, FQGNSA. CDR3 length equals 12 residues. Trimming cost V 7 bases and J 6 bases, with 12 bases left between them. CDR3 sequence (DNA): TGTGCCAGCAAGAAAGGGAGGGATGGCTACACCTTC. It translates to CASKKGRDGYTF. Supplemented by reference TRBV7-2 and TRBJ1-2, the full variable domain reads GAGVSQSPSNKVTEKGKDVELRCDPISGHTALYWYRQSLGQGLEFLIYFQGNSAPDKSGLPSDRFSAERTGGSVSTLTIQRTQQEDSAVYLCASKKGRDGYTFGSGTRLTVV.

This clonotype was detected only a few times. V gene TRBV4-1 combines with J gene TRBJ2-7; 14 bases are a match to TRBD2. Germline CDR1 reads MGHRA; CDR2 reads YSYEKL. The V and J ends lost 4 bases and 4 bases, in that order; junction bases with no gene match: 3. The CDR3 length is 15 residues. The DNA for the CDR3 is TGCGCCAGCAGCCGGGGGACTAGCGGGAGTTACGAGCAGTACTTC. Amino acids: CASSRGTSGSYEQYF.

This clonotype was counted a few times. The rearrangement joins TRBV24-1 to TRBJ1-2; no clear D gene. With 4 bases removed from V and 4 bases from J, the gap between germline ends came to 15 bases. The CDR3 sequence is 15 residues long. Germline values: CDR1 KGHDR, CDR2 SFDVKD. CDR3 nucleotides: TGTGCCACCAGTGAGGCAGGAGAGACCGTCTATGGCTACACCTTC. Its protein product is CATSEAGETVYGYTF.

This clonotype was seen more than once but under ten times. The chain joins TRBV11-2 to TRBJ2-3, with 9 nucleotides matching TRBD2. The CDR3 is 18 residues long. Germline V lookup: CDR1 SGHAT, CDR2 FQNNGV. V lost 1 base, J lost 2 bases, and 10 bases stayed unmatched. The CDR3 DNA sequence: TGTGCCAGCAGCTTAGCCGAGACTAGCGGCAAGCTCACAGATACGCAGTATTTT. Protein sequence: CASSLAETSGKLTDTQYF.

The chain joins TRBV29-1 to TRBJ2-5, with unresolved D. This CDR3 region has 13 residues. V was cut by 8 bases and J by 5 bases, with 18 bases left in between. Germline lookup yields CDR1 SQVTM and CDR2 ANQGSEA. CDR3 DNA: TGCAGCACCCACCCCCGGAGTATGGAGACCCAGTACTTC. Translation: CSTHPRSMETQYF.

This clonotype turned up a few times. The CDR3 loop is CSSRDLLNTEAFF. CDR3 sequence (DNA): TGCAGCTCTCGGGACCTACTGAACACTGAAGCTTTCTTT. The V gene is TRBV29-1, the J gene TRBJ1-1; D is perhaps TRBD1 (5 bases). The CDR3 spans 13 residues. Germline assignment: CDR1 SQVTM and CDR2 ANQGSEA. Trimming removed 8 bases at V and 0 bases at J, with 13 bases between.